This T cell receptor (beta chain) was captured by sequencing in a study of T cell responses to AZD1222 COVID-19 vaccine (dated by TCRdb to about 2021). General notes on the study: TCR sequencing covered 230 to 250 trial participants: 207 given two doses of AZD1222 and 26 given two doses of MenACWY control vaccine. Enrollment into the trials was organized by age into subgroups of 18-55, 56-69 and 70-plus years, and those subgroups contained roughly 150, 30 and 60 TCR-sequenced participants, respectively.

Study-wide conclusions, independent of this receptor: No day 14 peak-response samples were available, so repertoires were characterized only after the peak T cell response. The whole spike protein was spanned by vaccine-associated CD4 TCRs, and dominant responses were seen in regions 160-218 and 743-854. Participants were mostly white British, with more females than males. The authors suggested clonal diversity may have been underestimated. The 56-69-year group was small, and its depth increase did not reach significance, likely because of low power. After two AZD1222 doses, spike-specific TCR breadth and depth were significantly higher than at day 0 and than in MenACWY recipients. Conclusions about previously exposed vaccinees are limited because only five to seven AZD1222 recipients were SARS-CoV-2 seropositive at baseline. Epitopes outside the regions mutated in the B.1.351 and B.1.1.7 variants were reportedly recognized by nearly half of the unique spike-specific TCRs.

The CDR3 regions of human TCRbeta chains were analyzed by immunosequencing. Concerning the study's data processing: Repertoire TCRs were checked for matches against a reference library of SARS-CoV-2-specific TCRs that had been generated using the MIRA antigen-specificity platform. Breadth was defined as the fraction of unique TCRs that were SARS-CoV-2-associated, and depth was defined as the fraction of total T cells that were SARS-CoV-2-associated. Each spike-specific TCR was assigned to its reactive spike region and to a CD4 or CD8 class using the MIRA data. Log10-transformed breadth and depth values were compared by one-way ANOVA with Sidak's multiple comparisons tests. TCRdb's version of the immuneACCESS table is confined to in-frame rearrangements and falls short of the full clone set. An unresolved V gene accounts for under half of the shortfall where checked; the remainder is of unknown origin. V and J calls and clone size follow that table, whereas D and trimming were derived from the DNA. This sample lists approximately 200,000 clones; roughly 94% were detected once. The ten largest clones represent around 1.7% of the sample.

As for this clone: Its recognized antigen is unknown. Per-nucleotide qualities are absent, and no much larger clonotype sits a single base away.

The time point label of this sample denotes: about 28 days (+/-7) after the second vaccine dose. The sample's treatment or condition label is to be understood as: meningococcal conjugate vaccine given as trial control. The vaccinee samples were drawn from two UK trials, COV001 and COV002, one of which was a single-blind randomized controlled phase 2/3 trial testing AZD1222 (ChAdOx1 nCoV-19) in healthy adults. For TCRbeta chain sequencing, PBMC samples were collected from trial participants at day 0 and at day 28 after the second dose. This TCR was sampled from an adult who received the MenACWY meningococcal vaccine as a control. The specimen was peripheral blood, collected 28 days after the second dose of the MenACWY control vaccine.

The bases read TGTGCCAGCAGTTACTCGGGGGGGGCAGATGAAAAACTGTTTTTT. Translated, this is CASSYSGGADEKLFF. The chain is made from TRBV6-5 and TRBJ1-4; TRBD1 is a weak D gene call, 6 bases matching. Looking up the germline V gene yields CDR1 MNHEY and CDR2 SVGAGI. Including cysteine and phenylalanine, the CDR3 has 15 amino acids. Only the CDR3 DNA is retained, 45 bases long and in frame from the first base. V and J are truncated by 0 bases and 6 bases respectively, leaving an intervening sequence of 11 bases.